A single T cell receptor beta chain is shown here with its context. The antigen is unknown. Mismatch with germline at one junction end may stem from a read error. This entry comes from a study of cytomegalovirus exposure and HLA in healthy donors. Study background: The 95 to 150 validation repertoires, a later analysis reported, used the same platform as the approximately 700 first-cohort repertoires. Study findings and constraints: Cytomegalovirus status, reportedly, was diagnosed with high specificity and sensitivity by the classifier.

Some clones are missing from TCRdb's copy, which holds only in-frame ones; the method was immunoSEQ multiplex PCR. The sample includes around 250,000 clones, 90% seen only once; the top ten take 0.37%. Germline assignment: CDR1 SGHNT and CDR2 YYREEE (reference sequence). This CDR3 is built from 14 residues. J is TRBJ1-2 and V is TRBV5-4; 11 bases align to TRBD1. Sequenced input: PBMCs. This receptor was identified in a woman in her late teens or twenties in good health and CMV-seronegative. CDR3 nucleotide sequence: TGTGCCAGCAGATTGGGACAGGGGGTAGGCGGCTACACCTTC. Its translation: CASRLGQGVGGYTF.